The present TCR beta chain was sequenced within a study of fetal regulatory T cell absence and autoimmunity (dated by TCRdb to 2015 to 2018). Broadly, across the study: The IPEX patients showed exocrine pancreas autoimmunity in the absence of clinical diabetes. What the work shows at the level of the full study, not this receptor alone: The oligoclonal enrichment was interpreted as support for antigen-driven autoimmunity in the pancreas before birth in IPEX syndrome. Cord blood and pancreas had broadly similar TRB gene family usage, resembling published neonatal and adult repertoires. The TCR compartment showed significant oligoclonal enrichment in pancreas versus cord blood, with some top clones over 100-fold enriched.

Repertoire sequencing was done on genomic DNA taken from frozen pancreas tissue. Genomic DNA, about 2-3.2 ug, was extracted from umbilical cord blood or frozen pancreas using the DNeasy Blood and Tissue Kit. This clone was seen a single time. The specificity of this receptor is unknown. No base qualities exist here, and no much larger clone lies one base off it. Trimming at the junction amounts to 3 bases on V and 2 bases on J, and the germline ends lie 15 bases apart. CDR1 and CDR2 were assigned from the germline V gene as SQVTM and ANQGSEA. Taken from cysteine to phenylalanine, the CDR3 has 15 residues. CDR3 DNA is the only sequence kept; it has 45 bases, read in frame from the first base. Amplification and barcoding of TCRbeta CDR3 regions were carried out by two-step multiplex PCR on the immunoSEQ human TCRbeta survey platform. Libraries were sequenced on Illumina instruments, with IgH sequenced in parallel from the same samples. Turning to the authors' computational methods: To remove PCR and sequencing errors, raw reads were filtered against the IMGT V, D, J definitions and then binned using a nearest-neighbor algorithm. A clone was defined by an identical nucleotide sequence, and differential abundance between tissues was tested with a Fisher exact test for each clone at a pFDR threshold of p<0.01. A minimum inclusion filter of 10 in either sample excluded clones with frequencies too low for statistical inference. The immunoSEQ Analyzer was used for pairwise clonal comparisons, and IMGT tools were used to assess gene family usage. TCRdb carries this immuneACCESS record with in-frame sequences only. Its versions omit some clonotypes, under half of them owing to an unresolved V gene in the studies checked, with the rest unexplained. The V and J calls and clone size come from that table; D and trimming were worked out from the DNA. The sample profile shows 95,000 or so clones; around 72% of them were found once. The top ten hold 1.5% to 2% of the sample.

The V and J genes are TRBV29-1 and TRBJ2-3; TRBD1 might be the D gene, on 5 matching bases. The sequence was obtained from a male donor with IPEX syndrome. The sequenced sample was pancreas tissue. The CDR3 loop reads CSVDRWDGATDTQYF. The bases are TGCAGCGTTGATAGGTGGGATGGGGCCACAGATACGCAGTATTTT.